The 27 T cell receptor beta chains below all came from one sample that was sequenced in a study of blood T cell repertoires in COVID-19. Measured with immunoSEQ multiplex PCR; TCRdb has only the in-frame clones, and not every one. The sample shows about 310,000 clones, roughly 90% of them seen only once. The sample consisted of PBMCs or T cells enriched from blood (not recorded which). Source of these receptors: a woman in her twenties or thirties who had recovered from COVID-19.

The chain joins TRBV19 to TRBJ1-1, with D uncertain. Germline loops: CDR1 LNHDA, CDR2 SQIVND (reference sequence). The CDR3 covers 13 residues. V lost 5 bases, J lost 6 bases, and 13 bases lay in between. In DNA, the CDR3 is TGTGCCAGTAGTCCGTACCTCGAGGCTGAAGCTTTCTTT. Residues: CASSPYLEAEAFF.

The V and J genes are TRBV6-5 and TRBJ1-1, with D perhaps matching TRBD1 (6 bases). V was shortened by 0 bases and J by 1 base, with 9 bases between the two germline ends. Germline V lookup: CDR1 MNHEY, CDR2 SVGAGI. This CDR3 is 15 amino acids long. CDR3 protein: CASSYSRGGNTEAFF. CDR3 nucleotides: TGTGCCAGCAGTTACTCGAGGGGGGGGAACACTGAAGCTTTCTTT.

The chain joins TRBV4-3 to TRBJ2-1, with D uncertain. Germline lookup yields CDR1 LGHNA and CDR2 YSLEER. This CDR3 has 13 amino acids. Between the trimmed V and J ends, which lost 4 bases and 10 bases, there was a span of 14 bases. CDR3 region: CASSPLTAREQFF. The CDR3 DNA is TGCGCCAGCAGCCCTCTTACGGCGCGGGAGCAGTTCTTC.

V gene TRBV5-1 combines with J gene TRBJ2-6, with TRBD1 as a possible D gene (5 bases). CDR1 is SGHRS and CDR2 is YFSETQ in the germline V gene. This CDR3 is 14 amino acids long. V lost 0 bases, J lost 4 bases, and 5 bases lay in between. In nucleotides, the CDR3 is TGCGCCAGCAGCTTGGCAGGGGGGGCCAACGTCCTGACTTTC. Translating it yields CASSLAGGANVLTF. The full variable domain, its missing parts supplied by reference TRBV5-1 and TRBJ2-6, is KAGVTQTPRYLIKTRGQQVTLSCSPISGHRSVSWYQQTPGQGLQFLFEYFSETQRNKGNFPGRFSGRQFSNSRSEMNVSTLELGDSALYLCASSLAGGANVLTFGAGSRLTVL.

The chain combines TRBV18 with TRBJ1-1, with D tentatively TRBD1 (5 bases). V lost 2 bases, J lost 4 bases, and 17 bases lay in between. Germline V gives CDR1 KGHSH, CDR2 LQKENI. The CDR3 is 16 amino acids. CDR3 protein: CASSPSIFQGGTEAFF. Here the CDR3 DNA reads TGTGCCAGCTCACCATCGATTTTCCAGGGCGGCACTGAAGCTTTCTTT.

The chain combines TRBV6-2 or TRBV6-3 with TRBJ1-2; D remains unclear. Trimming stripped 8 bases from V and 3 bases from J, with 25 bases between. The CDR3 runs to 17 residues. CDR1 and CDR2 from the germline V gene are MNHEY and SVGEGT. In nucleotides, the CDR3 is TGTGCCAGCCGCCGCGTGCCTTACCTGCAGGAGGACTATGGCTACACCTTC. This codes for CASRRVPYLQEDYGYTF.

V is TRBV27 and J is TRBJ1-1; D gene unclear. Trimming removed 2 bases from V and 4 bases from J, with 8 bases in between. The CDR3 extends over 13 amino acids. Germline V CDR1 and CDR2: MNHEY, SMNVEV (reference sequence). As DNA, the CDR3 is TGTGCCAGCAGTTTAAGGAGGGTCACTGAAGCTTTCTTT. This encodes CASSLRRVTEAFF.

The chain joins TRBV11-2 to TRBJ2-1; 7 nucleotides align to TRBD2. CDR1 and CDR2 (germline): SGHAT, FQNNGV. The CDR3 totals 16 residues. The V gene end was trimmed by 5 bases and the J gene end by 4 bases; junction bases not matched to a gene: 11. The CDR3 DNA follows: TGTGCCAGCAGCCCAGAGGCGGGAGTGGGGTACAATGAGCAGTTCTTC. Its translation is CASSPEAGVGYNEQFF.

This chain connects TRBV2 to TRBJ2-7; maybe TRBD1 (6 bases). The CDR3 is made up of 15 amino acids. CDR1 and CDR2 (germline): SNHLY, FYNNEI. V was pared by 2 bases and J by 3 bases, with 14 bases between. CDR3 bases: TGTGCCAGCAGTGAAACCGGGACAAGGGGCTACGAGCAGTACTTC. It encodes CASSETGTRGYEQYF. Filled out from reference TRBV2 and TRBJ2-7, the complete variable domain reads EPEVTQTPSHQVTQMGQEVILRCVPISNHLYFYWYRQILGQKVEFLVSFYNNEISEKSEIFDDQFSVERPDGSNFTLKIRSTKLEDSAMYFCASSETGTRGYEQYFGPGTRLTVT.

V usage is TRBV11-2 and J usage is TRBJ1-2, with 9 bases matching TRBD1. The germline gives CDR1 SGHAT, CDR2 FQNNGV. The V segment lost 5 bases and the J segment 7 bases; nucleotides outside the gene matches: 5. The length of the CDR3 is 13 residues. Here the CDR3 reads CASSPGQGSGYTF. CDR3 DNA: TGTGCCAGCAGCCCGGGACAGGGTAGTGGCTACACCTTC.

CDR3 sequence reads: CASSPREGVLNQPQHF. CDR3 DNA: TGTGCCAGCTCACCGAGGGAGGGGGTACTCAATCAGCCCCAGCATTTT. The chain uses TRBV18 and TRBJ1-5; D is possibly TRBD1 (6 bases). Deletions cut 3 bases from V and 3 bases from J, with 15 bases between. Looked up from germline, CDR1 is KGHSH and CDR2 is LQKENI. The CDR3 runs 16 residues. Variable domain in full (rest from reference TRBV18 and TRBJ1-5): NAGVMQNPRHLVRRRGQEARLRCSPMKGHSHVYWYRQLPEEGLKFMVYLQKENIIDESGMPKERFSAEFPKEGPSILRIQQVVRGDSAAYFCASSPREGVLNQPQHFGDGTRLSIL.

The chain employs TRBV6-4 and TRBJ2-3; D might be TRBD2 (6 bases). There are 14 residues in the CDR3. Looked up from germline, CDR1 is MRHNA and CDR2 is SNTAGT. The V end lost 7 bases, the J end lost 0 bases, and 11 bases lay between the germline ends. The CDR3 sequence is CASMGGPSTDTQYF. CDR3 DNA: TGTGCCAGCATGGGGGGACCTAGCACAGATACGCAGTATTTT.

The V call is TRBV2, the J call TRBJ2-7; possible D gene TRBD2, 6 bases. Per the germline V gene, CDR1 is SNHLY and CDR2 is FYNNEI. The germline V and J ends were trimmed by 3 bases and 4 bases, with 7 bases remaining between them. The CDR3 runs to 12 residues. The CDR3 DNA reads TGTGCCAGCAGTGAGACTAGATACGAGCAGTACTTC. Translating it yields CASSETRYEQYF. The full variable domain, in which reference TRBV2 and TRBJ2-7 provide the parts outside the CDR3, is EPEVTQTPSHQVTQMGQEVILRCVPISNHLYFYWYRQILGQKVEFLVSFYNNEISEKSEIFDDQFSVERPDGSNFTLKIRSTKLEDSAMYFCASSETRYEQYFGPGTRLTVT.

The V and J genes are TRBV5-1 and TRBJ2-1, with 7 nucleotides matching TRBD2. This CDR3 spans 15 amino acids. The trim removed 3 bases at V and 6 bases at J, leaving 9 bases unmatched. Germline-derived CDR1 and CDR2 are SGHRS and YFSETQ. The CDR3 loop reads CASSSSAGPFNEQFF. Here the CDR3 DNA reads TGCGCCAGCAGCTCGTCAGCGGGGCCGTTCAATGAGCAGTTCTTC. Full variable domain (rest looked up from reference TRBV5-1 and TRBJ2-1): KAGVTQTPRYLIKTRGQQVTLSCSPISGHRSVSWYQQTPGQGLQFLFEYFSETQRNKGNFPGRFSGRQFSNSRSEMNVSTLELGDSALYLCASSSSAGPFNEQFFGPGTRLTVL.

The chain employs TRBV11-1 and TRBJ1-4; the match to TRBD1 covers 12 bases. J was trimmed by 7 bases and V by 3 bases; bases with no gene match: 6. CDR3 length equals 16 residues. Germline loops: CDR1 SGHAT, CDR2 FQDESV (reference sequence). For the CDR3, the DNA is TGTGCCAGCAGCTTGGGACAGGGGGCGATTCGTGAAAAACTGTTTTTT. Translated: CASSLGQGAIREKLFF. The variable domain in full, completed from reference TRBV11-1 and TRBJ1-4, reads EAEVAQSPRYKITEKSQAVAFWCDPISGHATLYWYRQILGQGPELLVQFQDESVVDDSQLPKDRFSAERLKGVDSTLKIQPAELGDSAMYLCASSLGQGAIREKLFFGSGTQLSVL.

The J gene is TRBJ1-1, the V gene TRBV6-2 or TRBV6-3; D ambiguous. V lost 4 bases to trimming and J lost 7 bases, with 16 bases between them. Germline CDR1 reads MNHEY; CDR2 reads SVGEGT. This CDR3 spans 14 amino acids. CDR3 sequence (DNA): TGTGCCAGCAGTTTTACGGACGGGGTTTATGAAGCTTTCTTT. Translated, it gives CASSFTDGVYEAFF.

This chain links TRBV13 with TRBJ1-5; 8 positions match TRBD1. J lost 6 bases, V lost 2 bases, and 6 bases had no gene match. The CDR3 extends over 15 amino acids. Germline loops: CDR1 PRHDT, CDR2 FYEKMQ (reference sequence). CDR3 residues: CASSLRFDRGQPQHF. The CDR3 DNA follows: TGTGCCAGCAGCTTAAGGTTCGACAGGGGTCAGCCCCAGCATTTT.

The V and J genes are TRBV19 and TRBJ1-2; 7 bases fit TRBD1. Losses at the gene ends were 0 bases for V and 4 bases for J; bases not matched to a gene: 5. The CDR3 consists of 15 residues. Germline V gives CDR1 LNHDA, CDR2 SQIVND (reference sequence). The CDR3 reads CASSIEPDRVYGYTF. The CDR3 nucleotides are TGTGCCAGTAGTATAGAACCCGACAGGGTCTATGGCTACACCTTC.

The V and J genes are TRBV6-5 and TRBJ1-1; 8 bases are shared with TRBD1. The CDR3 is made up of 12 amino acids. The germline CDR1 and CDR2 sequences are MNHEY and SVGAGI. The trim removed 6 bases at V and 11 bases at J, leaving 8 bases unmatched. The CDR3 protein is CASRRQGWAAFF. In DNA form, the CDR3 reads TGTGCCAGCAGAAGACAGGGGTGGGCTGCTTTCTTT.

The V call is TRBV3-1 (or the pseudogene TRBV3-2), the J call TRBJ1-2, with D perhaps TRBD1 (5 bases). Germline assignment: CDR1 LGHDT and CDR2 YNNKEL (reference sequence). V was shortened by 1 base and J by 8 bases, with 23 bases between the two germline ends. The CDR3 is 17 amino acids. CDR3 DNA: TGTGCCAGCAGCCAAGTTGGCGGGACGACCACGTCGCTCGGCTACACCTTC. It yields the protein CASSQVGGTTTSLGYTF.

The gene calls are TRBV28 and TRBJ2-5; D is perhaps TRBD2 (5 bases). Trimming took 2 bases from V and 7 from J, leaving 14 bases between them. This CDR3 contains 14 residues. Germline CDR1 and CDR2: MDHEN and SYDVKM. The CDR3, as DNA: TGTGCCAGCAGTTTAGGAGGTCCCGTGGTGACCCAGTACTTC. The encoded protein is CASSLGGPVVTQYF.

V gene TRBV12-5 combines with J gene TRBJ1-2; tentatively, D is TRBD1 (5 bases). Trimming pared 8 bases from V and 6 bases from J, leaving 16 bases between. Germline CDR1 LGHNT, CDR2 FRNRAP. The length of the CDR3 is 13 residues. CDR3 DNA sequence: TGTGCTAGTACCTTGCAGGGCGTAAATGGCTACACCTTC. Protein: CASTLQGVNGYTF.

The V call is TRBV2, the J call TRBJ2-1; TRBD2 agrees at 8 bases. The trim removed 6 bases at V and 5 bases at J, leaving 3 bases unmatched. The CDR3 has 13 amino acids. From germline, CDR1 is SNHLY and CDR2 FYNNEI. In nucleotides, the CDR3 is TGTGCCAGCAGCTATAGCGGGAACAATGAGCAGTTCTTC. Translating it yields CASSYSGNNEQFF.

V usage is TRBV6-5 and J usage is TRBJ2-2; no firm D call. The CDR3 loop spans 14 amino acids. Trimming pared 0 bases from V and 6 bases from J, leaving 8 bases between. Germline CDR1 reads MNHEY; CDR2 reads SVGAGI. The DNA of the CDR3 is TGTGCCAGCAGTTACTCTCGTTTGTCCGGGGAGCTGTTTTTT. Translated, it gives CASSYSRLSGELFF.

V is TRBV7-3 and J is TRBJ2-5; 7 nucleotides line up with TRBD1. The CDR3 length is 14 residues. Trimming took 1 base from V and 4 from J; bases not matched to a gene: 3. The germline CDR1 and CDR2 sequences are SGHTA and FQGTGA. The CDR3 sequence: CASSLRQGAETQYF. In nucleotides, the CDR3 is TGTGCCAGCAGCTTAAGACAGGGAGCAGAGACCCAGTACTTC.

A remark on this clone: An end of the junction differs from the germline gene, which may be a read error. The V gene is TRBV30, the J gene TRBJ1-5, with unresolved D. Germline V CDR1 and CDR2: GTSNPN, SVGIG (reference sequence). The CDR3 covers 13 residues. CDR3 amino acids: CAWSATGNQPQHF. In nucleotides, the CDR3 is TGCGCCTGGAGTGCGACCGGGAATCAGCCCCAGCATTTT.

The CDR3 DNA reads TGTGCCTGGAGTCTCCAGGACAGCAGCTACACCTTC. Translation: CAWSLQDSSYTF. The rearrangement joins TRBV30 to TRBJ1-2; D possibly corresponds to TRBD1 (6 bases). The CDR3 contains 12 residues. The germline gives CDR1 GTSNPN, CDR2 SVGIG (reference sequence). Deletions cut 2 bases from V and 9 bases from J, with 13 bases between. Combining the CDR3 with reference TRBV30 and TRBJ1-2 gives the whole variable domain SQTIHQWPATLVQPVGSPLSLECTVEGTSNPNLYWYRQAAGRGLQLLFYSVGIGQISSEVPQNLSASRPQDRQFILSSKKLLLSDSGFYLCAWSLQDSSYTFGSGTRLTVV.